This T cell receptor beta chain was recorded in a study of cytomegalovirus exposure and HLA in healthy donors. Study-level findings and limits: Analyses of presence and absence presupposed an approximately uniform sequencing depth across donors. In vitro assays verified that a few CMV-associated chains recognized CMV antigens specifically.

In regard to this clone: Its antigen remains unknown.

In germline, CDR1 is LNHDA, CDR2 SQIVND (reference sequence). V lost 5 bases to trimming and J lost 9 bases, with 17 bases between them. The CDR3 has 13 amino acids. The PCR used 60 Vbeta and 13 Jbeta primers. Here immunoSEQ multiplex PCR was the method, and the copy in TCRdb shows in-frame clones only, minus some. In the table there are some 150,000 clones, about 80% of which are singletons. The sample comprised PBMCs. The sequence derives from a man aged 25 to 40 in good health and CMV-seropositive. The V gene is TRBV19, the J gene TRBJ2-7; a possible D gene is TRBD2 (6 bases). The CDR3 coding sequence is TGTGCCAGTAGTCCGGTTGGGACTCGTCGGCAGTACTTC. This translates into CASSPVGTRRQYF.